This T cell receptor (delta chain) comes out of a study of gamma-delta chains in newborns, infants, children. The overall study: Innate gammadelta T cells reportedly expand polyclonally right after birth, driven by microbial exposure, per the title.

TCRdb redid clone calling on the reads using CATT. In the table there are fewer than 12,000 delta-chain clones, approximately 8.3% of which are singletons. Sample share makes this clone medium-sized (0.01 to 0.1%). The CDR3 is 18 amino acids. Germline V gene sequence: CDR1 GEAIGNYY, CDR2 EKD. The J segment lost 0 bases and the V segment lost 5 bases, leaving 9 bases of the junction unmatched. The clonotype was recovered from a child who was a newborn, infant or young child, either healthy, febrile or measles-vaccinated (not recorded which). Sequencing used blood. The chain uses TRDV2 and TRDJ3; 7 bases are shared with TRDD3. The CDR3 reads CACVILGISSWDTRQMFF. CDR3 sequence (DNA): TGTGCCTGTGTTATACTGGGGATTAGCTCCTGGGACACCCGACAGATGTTTTTC.